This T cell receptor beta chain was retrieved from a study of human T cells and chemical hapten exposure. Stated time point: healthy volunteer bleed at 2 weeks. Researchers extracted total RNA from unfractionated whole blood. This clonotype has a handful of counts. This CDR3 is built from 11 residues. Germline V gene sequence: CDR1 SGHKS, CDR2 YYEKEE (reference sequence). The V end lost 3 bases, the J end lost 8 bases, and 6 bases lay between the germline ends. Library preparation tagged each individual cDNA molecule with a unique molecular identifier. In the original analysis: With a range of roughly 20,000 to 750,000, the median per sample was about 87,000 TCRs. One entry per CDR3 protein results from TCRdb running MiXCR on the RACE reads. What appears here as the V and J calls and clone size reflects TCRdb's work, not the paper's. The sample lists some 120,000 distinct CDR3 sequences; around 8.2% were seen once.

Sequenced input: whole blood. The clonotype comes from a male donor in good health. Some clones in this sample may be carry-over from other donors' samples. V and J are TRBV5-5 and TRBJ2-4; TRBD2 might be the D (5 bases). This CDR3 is CASSSRDIQYF. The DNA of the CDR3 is TGTGCCAGCAGCTCGCGGGACATTCAGTACTTC.